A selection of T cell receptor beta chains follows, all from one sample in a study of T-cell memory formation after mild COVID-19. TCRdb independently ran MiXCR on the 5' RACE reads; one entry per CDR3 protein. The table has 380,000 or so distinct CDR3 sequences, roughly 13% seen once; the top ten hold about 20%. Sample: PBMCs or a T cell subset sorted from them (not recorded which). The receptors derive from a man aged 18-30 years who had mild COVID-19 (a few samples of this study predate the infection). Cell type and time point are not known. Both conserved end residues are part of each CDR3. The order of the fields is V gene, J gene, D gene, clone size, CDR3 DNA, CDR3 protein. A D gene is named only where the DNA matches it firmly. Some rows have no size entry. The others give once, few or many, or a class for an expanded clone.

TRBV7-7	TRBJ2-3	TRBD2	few	TGTGCTAGCAGCTCCCGGGGGGGGCCGCCAGATACGCAGTATTTT	CASSSRGGPPDTQYF
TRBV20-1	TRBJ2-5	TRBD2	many	TGCAGTGCTAGAGATCCTGGGGGAGCGGGGGAGGGAACCCAGTACTTC	CSARDPGGAGEGTQYF
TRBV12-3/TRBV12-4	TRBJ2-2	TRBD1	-	TGTGCCAGCAGTGGAAGACAGGGGAGGCCCGGGGAGCTGTTTTTT	CASSGRQGRPGELFF
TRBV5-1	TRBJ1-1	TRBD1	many	TGCGCCAGCAGCCAGCAGGGGGCGGACACTGAAGCTTTCTTT	CASSQQGADTEAFF
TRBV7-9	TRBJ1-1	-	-	TGTGCCAGCAGCTTAGGGCCAGAGAACACTGAAGCTTTCTTT	CASSLGPENTEAFF
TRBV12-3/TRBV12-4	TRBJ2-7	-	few	TGTGCCAGCTCTCCAAGACAGGTCCTTCCCTACGAGCAGTACTTC	CASSPRQVLPYEQYF
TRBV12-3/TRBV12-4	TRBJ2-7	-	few	TGTGCCAGCAGTTTCGGGGCGACCTACGAGCAGTACTTC	CASSFGATYEQYF
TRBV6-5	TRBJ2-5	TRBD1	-	TGTGCCAGCAGGTCATCAGGGGGTCGCCAAGAGACCCAGTACTTC	CASRSSGGRQETQYF
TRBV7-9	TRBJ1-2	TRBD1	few	TGTGCCGGAGGACAGGGCCCTGGGGACTATGGCTACACCTTC	CAGGQGPGDYGYTF
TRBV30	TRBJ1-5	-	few	TGTGCCTGGAGTGTACGTGGGGCCCTCAATCAGCCCCAGCATTTT	CAWSVRGALNQPQHF
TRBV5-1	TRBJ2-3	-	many	TGCGCCAGCAGCCCTGTGGCGGGCACAGATACGCAGTATTTT	CASSPVAGTDTQYF
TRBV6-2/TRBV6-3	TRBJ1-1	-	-	TGTGCCAGCAGTGACCCCGACAAGGAGGAAGCTTTCTTT	CASSDPDKEEAFF
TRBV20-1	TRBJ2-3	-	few	TGCAGTGCTCAAGGTAGAAGCACAGATACGCAGTATTTT	CSAQGRSTDTQYF
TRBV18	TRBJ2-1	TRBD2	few	TGTGCCAGCTCACCACCGCGGGGGTGGGATGAGCAGTTCTTC	CASSPPRGWDEQFF
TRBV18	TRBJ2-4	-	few	TGTGCCAGCTCACCACGCTCCCCTCTGAGGGGCAAAAACATTCAGTACTTC	CASSPRSPLRGKNIQYF
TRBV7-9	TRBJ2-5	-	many	TGCGCCAGCAGCTGGGGCGAGACCCAGTACTTC	CASSWGETQYF
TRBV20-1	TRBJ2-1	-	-	TGCAGTGCTTCGAGACTTGGTGAGCAGTTCTTC	CSASRLGEQFF
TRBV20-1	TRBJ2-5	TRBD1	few	TGCAGTGCTGCACGGGACAGGGGGGGGGAGACCCAGTACTTC	CSAARDRGGETQYF
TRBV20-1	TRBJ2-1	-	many	TGCAGTGCTAGAGGCGGGGGCCTGAATGAGCAGTTCTTC	CSARGGGLNEQFF
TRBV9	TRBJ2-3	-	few	TGTGCCAGCAGCCCGGGGACCAGCACGACAGATACGCAGTATTTT	CASSPGTSTTDTQYF
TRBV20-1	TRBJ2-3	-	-	TGCAGTGCTAGACCGCCCCGTGAAGGCACAGATACGCAGTATTTT	CSARPPREGTDTQYF
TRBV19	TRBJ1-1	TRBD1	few	TGTGCCAGTAACCAGGGGGCGATAAACACTGAAGCTTTCTTT	CASNQGAINTEAFF
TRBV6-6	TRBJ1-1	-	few	TGTGCCAGCAGTTACACACAGGGTCCTGAAGCTTTCTTT	CASSYTQGPEAFF
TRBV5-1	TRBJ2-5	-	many	TGCGCCAGCAGCGGGCAGGGGGGAGTCCAAGAGACCCAGTACTTC	CASSGQGGVQETQYF
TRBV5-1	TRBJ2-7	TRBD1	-	TGCGCCAGCACCCCTCGGACAGGGGGGAACGAGCAGTACTTC	CASTPRTGGNEQYF
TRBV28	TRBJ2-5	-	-	TGTGCCAGCATGCATGGGGGATCGGAGACCCAGTACTTC	CASMHGGSETQYF
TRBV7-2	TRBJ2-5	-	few	TGTGCCAGCAGCTTAGAGGGCCAGACCCAGTACTTC	CASSLEGQTQYF
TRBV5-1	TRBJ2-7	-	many	TGCGCCAGCAGCTTGGTGGGGGCCGAGCAGTACTTC	CASSLVGAEQYF
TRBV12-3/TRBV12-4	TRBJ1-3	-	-	TGTGCCAGCAGGATAAATGTCTCTGGAAACACCATATATTTT	CASRINVSGNTIYF
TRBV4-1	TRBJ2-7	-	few	TGCGCCAGCAGCTACCTAGTCTCCTCCAGAAGCGGGCGGTACGAGCAGTACTTC	CASSYLVSSRSGRYEQYF
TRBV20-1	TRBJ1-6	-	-	TGCAGTGCCGTGGGGCCGGGGCCCTCACCCCTCCACTTT	CSAVGPGPSPLHF
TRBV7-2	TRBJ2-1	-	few	TGTGCCAGCAGCTTAACGTTAAGCGGCGCGGATGAGCAGTTCTTC	CASSLTLSGADEQFF
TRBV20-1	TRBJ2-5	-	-	TGCAGTGCTAGAGACGGGGTCAGGGACCCTTCGGAGACCCAGTACTTC	CSARDGVRDPSETQYF
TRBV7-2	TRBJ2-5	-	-	TGTGCCAGCAGCTCCACAGACAGTATTGAGACCCAGTACTTC	CASSSTDSIETQYF
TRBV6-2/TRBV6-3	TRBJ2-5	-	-	TGTGCCAGCAGTCCACAGGGTACCCGAGAGACCCAGTACTTC	CASSPQGTRETQYF
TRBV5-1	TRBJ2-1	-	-	TGCGCCAGCAGCCTAGAGGGGGGTCTCTACAATGAGCAGTTCTTC	CASSLEGGLYNEQFF